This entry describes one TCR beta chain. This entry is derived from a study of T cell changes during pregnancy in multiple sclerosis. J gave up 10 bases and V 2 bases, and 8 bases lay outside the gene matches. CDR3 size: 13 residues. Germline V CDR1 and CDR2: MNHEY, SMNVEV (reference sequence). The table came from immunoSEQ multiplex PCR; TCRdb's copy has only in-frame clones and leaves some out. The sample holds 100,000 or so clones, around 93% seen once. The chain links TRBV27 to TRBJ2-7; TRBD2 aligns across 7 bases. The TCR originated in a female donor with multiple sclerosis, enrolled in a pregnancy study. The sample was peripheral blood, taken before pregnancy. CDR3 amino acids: CASSLGYAGAQYF. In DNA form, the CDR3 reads TGTGCCAGCAGTTTAGGGTATGCGGGAGCACAGTACTTC.